The next 2 T cell receptor beta chains were all read from a single sample in a study of T cells in Graves' hyperthyroidism and ophthalmopathy. RNA transcripts gave rise to amplified TCR beta CDR3 regions. First-round RT-PCR targeting the TCR CDR3 was performed with the HTBI primer set. A single record per CDR3 protein comes from TCRdb applying MiXCR to the multiplex PCR reads. The repertoire holds approximately 620,000 distinct CDR3 sequences, 15% to 20% seen once, with 2.5% to 4% in the top ten. Sequencing used blood. Receptor source: a woman aged 40-49 years with Graves' ophthalmopathy.

This clonotype was found many times. The chain employs TRBV2 and TRBJ2-7; 10 nucleotides align to TRBD2. Germline V lookup: CDR1 SNHLY, CDR2 FYNNEI. The ends lost 2 bases at V and 5 bases at J; junction bases unmatched: 15. The CDR3 runs 18 residues. CDR3 loop: CASSEKGWLDLAGDEQYF. The CDR3 region has the DNA TGTGCCAGCAGTGAAAAGGGGTGGCTGGATCTAGCGGGAGACGAGCAGTACTTC.

This clonotype has just a few counts. CDR3 protein: CASSLTRSGGQETQYF. As DNA, the CDR3 is TGTGCCAGCAGCTTAACCCGGAGCGGGGGGCAAGAGACCCAGTACTTC. The chain recombines TRBV11-2 with TRBJ2-5; 9 bases match TRBD2. Germline loops: CDR1 SGHAT, CDR2 FQNNGV. V dropped 2 bases and J dropped 2; count of bases not matched to a gene: 6. The CDR3 runs to 16 residues.